This T cell receptor (beta chain) is from a study of shared clonotypes between healthy human individuals. Study-wide background: CD4 naive and CD4 memory each took three plates per donor, while CD8 naive took two and CD8 memory one.

A remark on this clone: Antigen specificity is unknown.

Researchers divided each subset's genomic DNA evenly across several immunoSEQ plates. Sequenced by immunoSEQ multiplex PCR; TCRdb stores in-frame clones only, minus some. This sample carries about 1.5 million clones, 96% of them seen once, and the ten largest clones take more than 0.9%. The study's findings and limits: In a few donors, around 5.5% of naive CD4 clonotypes appeared in common. Clonotypes not shared had lower generation probabilities than those common to all four donors.

This CDR3 has 16 amino acids. Germline CDR1 MGHRA, CDR2 YSYEKL. V lost 4 bases to trimming and J lost 5 bases; unmatched junction nucleotides: 12. The chain joins TRBV4-1 to TRBJ2-7; 9 bases agree with TRBD1. The sample consisted of naive CD4+ T cells sorted from blood. Subset here: CD45RA+ positively selected. This clonotype was obtained from a man between 25 and 39 years old in good health. CDR3 in DNA: TGCGCCAGCAGCCGAGAGCCCGGGACAGGGATGGACGAGCAGTACTTC. This gives the protein CASSREPGTGMDEQYF.